The 21 T cell receptor beta chains below come from one sample, sequenced in a study of OX40 agonist ivuxolimab in advanced cancers. This table comes from immunoSEQ multiplex PCR, and its TCRdb copy is limited to in-frame clones, with some not included. The profile covers around 79,000 clones, with about 90% appearing a single time and around 0.8% taken by the ten largest. The sample in question was CD4+ or CD8+ T cells sorted from blood, obtained in a trial of the OX40 agonist ivuxolimab. These receptors were obtained from an adult with an advanced solid tumor such as melanoma, head and neck, liver or kidney cancer.

This chain uses TRBV5-8 with TRBJ1-4, with 7 positions matching TRBD1. CDR3 length equals 15 residues. The V gene end was trimmed by 4 bases and the J gene end by 8 bases; junction bases not matched to a gene: 11. Germline V gives CDR1 SGHTS, CDR2 YDEGEE. The CDR3 loop reads CASSPGTAPSEKLFF. The CDR3 DNA sequence: TGTGCCAGCAGCCCGGGGACAGCCCCGTCCGAAAAACTGTTTTTT.

The J gene is TRBJ1-2, the V gene TRBV28, with a possible D match to TRBD1 (6 bases). The CDR3 loop spans 11 amino acids. Trimming took off 11 bases at V and 3 bases at J, with 10 bases between the two ends. From germline, CDR1 is MDHEN and CDR2 SYDVKM. The CDR3 DNA reads TGTGCCGGAGGGGGGGACTATGGCTACACCTTC. Translation: CAGGGDYGYTF.

The chain employs TRBV6-1 and TRBJ2-5; TRBD1 might be the D (5 bases). The V end lost 7 bases, the J end lost 2 bases, and 11 bases lay between the germline ends. The CDR3 runs 13 residues. The germline CDR1 and CDR2 sequences are MNHNS and SASEGT. The CDR3 DNA reads TGTGCCAGCATTACCTCAGGGCAAGAGACCCAGTACTTC. Amino acids: CASITSGQETQYF.

The rearrangement uses TRBV18 and TRBJ1-2; D call uncertain. Germline V gene lookup returns CDR1 KGHSH and CDR2 LQKENI. The ends were cut back, 4 bases at V and 3 bases at J, with 9 bases in the middle. This CDR3 has 13 residues. The CDR3 spells CASSRGRDYGYTF. CDR3 DNA sequence: TGTGCCAGCTCACGCGGTAGGGACTATGGCTACACCTTC.

This chain links TRBV5-1 with TRBJ1-6; weak D call: TRBD1 (6 bases). V lost 4 bases and J lost 9, with 14 bases in between. The CDR3 has 14 amino acids. CDR1 is SGHRS, CDR2 YFSETQ, per germline. CDR3 loop: CASSVSGGTSPLHF. The CDR3 DNA reads as TGCGCCAGCAGCGTCTCGGGGGGCACTTCACCCCTCCACTTT.

V usage is TRBV6-6 and J usage is TRBJ2-1; maybe TRBD2 (6 bases). Germline lookup yields CDR1 MNHNY and CDR2 SVGAGI (reference sequence). The CDR3 runs to 13 residues. Trimming left V 0 bases short and J 15 bases short, with 15 bases between. The CDR3 is CASSYSGEEELFF. CDR3 nucleotides: TGTGCCAGCAGTTACTCCGGGGAGGAGGAACTGTTCTTC.

V gene TRBV14 combines with J gene TRBJ2-7; TRBD1 matches at 10 bases. This CDR3 contains 16 residues. The germline CDR1 and CDR2 sequences are SGHDN and FVKESK. Germline trimming cut 4 bases from V and 2 bases from J; bases unmatched to any gene: 8. The CDR3 loop reads CASSPRWGQGTYEQYF. The CDR3 DNA reads as TGTGCCAGCAGCCCTAGGTGGGGACAGGGGACCTACGAGCAGTACTTC.

In this sample, this clone turned up once. The rearrangement uses TRBV5-1 and TRBJ2-7, with 10 bases identical to TRBD2. CDR3 size: 15 residues. V trimming: 0 bases; J trimming: 3 bases; junction bases outside the gene matches: 3. Germline V gene data show CDR1 as SGHRS and CDR2 as YFSETQ. The CDR3 reads CASSLEASGGYEQYF. CDR3 bases: TGCGCCAGCAGCTTGGAGGCTAGCGGGGGCTACGAGCAGTACTTC.

This clone was picked up one time. This chain links TRBV19 with TRBJ2-7, with 7 positions matching TRBD2. Germline CDR1 reads LNHDA; CDR2 reads SQIVND (reference sequence). This CDR3 is built from 15 residues. V lost 11 bases and J lost 0; bases outside the gene matches: 13. The CDR3 DNA reads TGTGCCTGCTCCCGGGGAACGGGGGGCTCCTACGAGCAGTACTTC. As protein: CACSRGTGGSYEQYF.

The chain recombines TRBV5-1 with TRBJ1-1; unclear D gene. The CDR3 has 13 amino acids. Deletions cut 5 bases from V and 5 bases from J, with 13 bases between. Germline CDR1 SGHRS, CDR2 YFSETQ. CDR3 in amino acids: CASREPGRTEAFF. The CDR3 nucleotides are TGCGCCAGCAGGGAACCCGGGCGTACTGAAGCTTTCTTT.

V usage is TRBV7-8 and J usage is TRBJ1-1, with TRBD1 as a possible D gene (5 bases). With 2 bases removed from V and 4 bases from J, the gap between germline ends came to 14 bases. CDR3 length equals 15 residues. In germline, CDR1 is SGHVS, CDR2 FQNEAQ. The CDR3 DNA is TGTGCCAGCAGCTTACGGGGTAGGGGTGGCACTGAAGCTTTCTTT. It specifies CASSLRGRGGTEAFF. Variable domain in full (rest from reference TRBV7-8 and TRBJ1-1): GAGVSQSPRYKVAKRGQDVALRCDPISGHVSLFWYQQALGQGPEFLTYFQNEAQLDKSGLPSDRFFAERPEGSVSTLKIQRTQQEDSAVYLCASSLRGRGGTEAFFGQGTRLTVV.

In this sample, this clone turned up a few times. This chain connects TRBV27 to TRBJ1-3; possible D gene TRBD1, 5 bases. Germline V gene sequence: CDR1 MNHEY, CDR2 SMNVEV (reference sequence). The V gene lost 5 bases and the J gene lost 3 bases, with 8 bases spanning the gap. The CDR3 covers 13 residues. CDR3 residues: CASSRGLGNTIYF. In DNA, the CDR3 is TGTGCCAGCAGTCGGGGACTTGGAAACACCATATATTTT.

CDR3 residues: CASSMDPGQGNEQFF. CDR3 nucleotides: TGTGCCAGTAGTATGGATCCGGGACAGGGGAATGAGCAGTTCTTC. This chain links TRBV19 with TRBJ2-1, with TRBD1 matching 10 bases. Trimming took 3 bases from V and 7 from J; bases not matched to a gene: 6. Germline V gene lookup returns CDR1 LNHDA and CDR2 SQIVND (reference sequence). The CDR3 spans 15 residues.

This CDR3 reads CAINQDLGNEQFF. CDR3 bases: TGTGCCATCAATCAAGACTTGGGCAATGAGCAGTTCTTC. The genes are TRBV10-3 and TRBJ2-1, with D unresolved. V was clipped by 7 bases and J by 6 bases, with 13 bases between them. Germline V CDR1 and CDR2: ENHRY, SYGVKD. The CDR3 is made up of 13 amino acids.

This chain connects TRBV6-1 to TRBJ1-4; no reliable D call. The CDR3 spans 14 residues. Germline CDR1 and CDR2: MNHNS and SASEGT. V dropped 7 bases and J dropped 5 bases, with 14 bases sitting between them. This CDR3 reads CASNRAPGNEKLFF. DNA for the CDR3: TGTGCCAGCAATCGGGCCCCGGGGAATGAAAAACTGTTTTTT.

This clone was observed once. The chain employs TRBV2 and TRBJ1-2, with D tentatively TRBD1 (6 bases). This CDR3 is 13 amino acids long. V dropped 7 bases and J dropped 2 bases, with 11 bases sitting between them. The germline V gene encodes CDR1 SNHLY and CDR2 FYNNEI. The CDR3 nucleotides read TGTGCCAGCAACGAAGGGGGAAACTATGGCTACACCTTC. Amino acid sequence: CASNEGGNYGYTF.

This clone was counted between two and nine times. The chain employs TRBV6-1 and TRBJ1-5; D unclear. Trimming stripped 0 bases from V and 6 bases from J, with 12 bases between. Germline loops: CDR1 MNHNS, CDR2 SASEGT. This CDR3 contains 15 residues. The CDR3 here is CASSEAGGSGQPQHF. The DNA of the CDR3 is TGTGCCAGCAGTGAAGCAGGCGGTTCTGGTCAGCCCCAGCATTTT.

The chain joins TRBV6-6 to TRBJ2-7, with no clear D. The CDR3 has 15 amino acids. Germline V gene data show CDR1 as MNHNY and CDR2 as SVGAGI (reference sequence). V shed 0 bases and J shed 2 bases, with 11 bases lying between them. The CDR3 spells CASSYSRVRAYEQYF. DNA for the CDR3: TGTGCCAGCAGTTACTCTAGGGTAAGGGCCTACGAGCAGTACTTC.

The CDR3 DNA is TGTGCCTGGATCCAACAGGGTTTAGGGGACTACGAGCAGTACTTC. It is translated as CAWIQQGLGDYEQYF. V gene TRBV30 combines with J gene TRBJ2-7; D possibly corresponds to TRBD1 (6 bases). This CDR3 comprises 15 residues. Trimming removed 4 bases from V and 3 bases from J, with 19 bases in between. Looked up from germline, CDR1 is GTSNPN and CDR2 is SVGIG (reference sequence).

The CDR3 region has the DNA TGTGCCAGCAGCCCCTCACCTACAGGGCCCTATGGCTACACCTTC. This sequence encodes CASSPSPTGPYGYTF. The J gene is TRBJ1-2, the V gene TRBV7-6; possibly TRBD1 for D (6 bases). Trimming cost V 5 bases and J 4 bases, with 17 bases left between them. CDR3 length: 15 amino acids. Germline V CDR1 and CDR2: SGHVS, FNYEAQ. Full variable domain (remainder filled in from reference TRBV7-6 and TRBJ1-2): GAGVSQSPRYKVTKRGQDVALRCDPISGHVSLYWYRQALGQGPEFLTYFNYEAQQDKSGLPNDRFSAERPEGSISTLTIQRTEQRDSAMYRCASSPSPTGPYGYTFGSGTRLTVV.

The chain combines TRBV10-2 with TRBJ1-1; D is ambiguous. The CDR3 is 15 amino acids. The V gene's germline CDR1 is WSHSY and CDR2 SAAADI. V gave up 3 bases and J gave up 0 bases, with 11 bases separating them. This CDR3 is CASSDSAGLNTEAFF. The CDR3 DNA follows: TGCGCCAGCAGTGACTCAGCGGGGTTGAACACTGAAGCTTTCTTT.